This entry features one TCR beta chain sequence. This entry belongs to a study of blood T cell repertoires in COVID-19. Looking at the study overall: PBMCs, B-cell-depleted T cells, or T cells provided the cDNA or gDNA that made up the material.

Clones were sequenced by immunoSEQ multiplex PCR, and TCRdb holds only the in-frame ones, with some missing. Of about 20,000 clones in the sample, roughly 91% are singletons; the top ten hold 7.7%. This CDR3 contains 15 residues. CDR1 is MDHEN, CDR2 SYDVKM, per germline. V lost 7 bases, J lost 1 base, and 9 bases stayed unmatched. Specimen: peripheral blood. The sequence came from a woman aged 55-70 years with active COVID-19. The chain is built from TRBV28 and TRBJ1-1; 7 bases are shared with TRBD1. CDR3 in DNA: TGTGCCAGCACGATTAATCAGGGGGGGAACACTGAAGCTTTCTTT. It codes for CASTINQGGNTEAFF.